The T cell receptor (beta chain) described here comes from a study of T cells expressing NK-cell markers (dated by TCRdb to about 2020). With regard to the full study: Three sorted T-cell subsets (CD3+CD56+NKG2C+, CD3+CD56+NKG2C- and CD3+CD56-NKG2C+) from seven to nine donors had their TCR beta-chain repertoires profiled. Among the eight sequenced donors, only one was HCMV-seronegative, while the other seven were HCMV-seropositive. Randomly selected healthy volunteers, three men and five women, were used as the eight sequenced donors. Sequencing of the libraries produced 2 x 150 bp reads on Illumina HiSeq 2000/2500, MiSeq or NextSeq. Paper-wide results and their limitations: Those dominant clonotypes were again the most abundant among CD3+CD56-NKG2C+ cells in a handful of donors, at about 25-60.1%. In a handful of donors, the dominant CD3+CD56+NKG2C+ clonotypes were among the top 10 CD8+ clonotypes and accounted for about 1.0-7.0% of CD8+ T cells. Whether the expanded NKG2C-expressing T cell clones were specific for HCMV antigens was left unclear.

As regards this clonotype: It has no known antigen specificity.

CDR1 and CDR2, looked up from the germline V gene, are MGHDK and SYGVNS. Counted from cysteine to phenylalanine, this CDR3 has 14 amino acids. DNA is not recorded here. HCMV-specific IgG was detected in serum with a commercial ELISA kit to determine HCMV serostatus. Ficoll density gradient centrifugation was used to isolate peripheral blood mononuclear cells from blood. Sequencing was carried out with an Illumina HiSeq 2000. TCR beta cDNA libraries were prepared using 5'RACE template switching, which introduced a universal primer site and unique molecular identifiers. cDNA synthesis was primed from the TCR beta constant segment, followed by two successive PCR amplification steps. The authors processed their data as follows. MIGEC handled demultiplexing of the reads and grouping by UMI, while MiTCR was used to assemble and quantify clonotypes. To remove erroneous sequences, TCR cDNA sequences were retained only when supported by two or more reads. The tcR package was used for downstream repertoire analysis, with clonotypes matched between fractions based on CDR3 nucleotide sequence plus V segment. Antigen specificity was annotated against VDJdb with VDJmatch, allowing one amino acid substitution in CDR3. TCRdb reprocessed the reads and assigns one entry to each CDR3 protein sequence, leaving out DNA. The V and J calls were not made by the authors but by TCRdb's processing. This sample's table carries hundreds of thousands of distinct CDR3 sequences. Less than 7.5% of the sample goes to the ten largest clones.

The specimen was blood T cells: a sorted CD56 or NKG2C T cell subset, CD4+ or CD8+ T cells, or bulk PBMC T cells (not recorded which). This clonotype was obtained from a woman aged 18 to 75 in good health. This chain joins TRBV25-1 to TRBJ2-1; TCRdb names TRBD1, which stays unverified in the absence of DNA. CDR3 region: CASSVTGLYNEQFF.